Detailed here is one TCR beta chain. No antigen is known for it. This sample is part of a study of cytomegalovirus exposure and HLA in healthy donors. CDR1 is SGDLS, CDR2 YYNGEE, per germline. After removal of 4 bases from V and 7 bases from J, the junction contained 10 bases not matched to a gene. The CDR3 is 14 amino acids. The study's findings and limits: Rarity characterized most TCR sequences, yet some public TCRs appeared in many donors.

Profiling relied on immunoSEQ multiplex PCR, and the TCRdb table lists in-frame clones only, not all of them. The sample includes about 38,000 clones, just under 95% of them seen just once. The chain combines TRBV9 with TRBJ1-2; 7 bases agree with TRBD1. Sequencing was carried out using PBMCs. This sequence was found in a man younger than 30 in good health and CMV-seronegative. The CDR3 sequence: CASSPVDREFGYTF. DNA of the CDR3: TGTGCCAGCAGCCCAGTAGACAGGGAATTTGGCTACACCTTC.